Below, 5 T cell receptor beta chains from the same sample are listed, as sequenced in a study of neurological immune-mediated disorders. In TCRdb, the 5' RACE reads were re-called with MiXCR into one record per CDR3 protein. The table includes about 59,000 distinct CDR3 sequences, less than 25% detected once. The time point is: technical triplicate 2. The specimen was PBMCs. The receptors stem from a man aged 55 to 69 with HTLV-1-associated myelopathy (HAM/TSP).

Ten or more counts support this clonotype. This chain uses TRBV5-1 with TRBJ2-7; possibly TRBD1 for D (6 bases). Germline loops: CDR1 SGHRS, CDR2 YFSETQ. Trimming stripped 2 bases from V and 5 bases from J, with 14 bases between. The CDR3 length is 14 residues. In nucleotides, the CDR3 is TGCGCCAGCAGCTTACAGGGCTTTGGGGACGAGCAGTACTTC. It specifies CASSLQGFGDEQYF.

The chain employs TRBV7-8 and TRBJ1-2, with 9 bases aligning to TRBD1. V lost 3 bases and J lost 7; bases outside the gene matches: 3. From germline, CDR1 is SGHVS and CDR2 FQNEAQ. The CDR3 is 13 residues long. CDR3 sequence: CASSLTGGIGYTF. CDR3 DNA: TGTGCCAGCAGCTTGACAGGGGGGATTGGCTACACCTTC.

This clonotype was recorded at least ten times. The V and J genes are TRBV20-1 and TRBJ1-2; D call uncertain. The CDR3 spans 13 residues. V lost 8 bases, J lost 0 bases, and 13 bases lay in between. Germline V gene lookup returns CDR1 DFQATT and CDR2 SNEGSKA (reference sequence). The CDR3 spells CSSQDYSNYGYTF. CDR3 in DNA: TGCAGTTCCCAGGATTACTCTAACTATGGCTACACCTTC.

This clonotype occurred many times. As DNA, the CDR3 is TGTGCCAGCAGCTTGAGCACTGCAATGAACACTGAAGCTTTCTTT. Translation gives CASSLSTAMNTEAFF. The chain carries TRBV7-9 and TRBJ1-1; no clear D gene. Between the trimmed V and J ends, which lost 3 bases and 0 bases, there was a span of 11 bases. CDR3 length equals 15 residues. CDR1 is SEHNR, CDR2 FQNEAQ, per germline (reference sequence). The variable domain in full, with the rest retrieved from reference TRBV7-9 and TRBJ1-1, is DTGVSQNPRHKITKRGQNVTFRCDPISEHNRLYWYRQTLGQGPEFLTYFQNEAQLEKSRLLSDRFSAERPKGSFSTLEIQRTEQGDSAMYLCASSLSTAMNTEAFFGQGTRLTVV.

The sample holds many counts of this clonotype. J is TRBJ1-4 and V is TRBV4-1; D is undetermined. The CDR3 length is 14 residues. Trimming stripped 0 bases from V and 13 bases from J, with 15 bases between. The germline gives CDR1 MGHRA, CDR2 YSYEKL. As DNA, the CDR3 is TGCGCCAGCAGCCAAGATGGAAGCCGGGCCCGACTGTTTTTT. Amino acids: CASSQDGSRARLFF.